The rows below give T cell receptor beta chains drawn from one sample of a study of blood T cell repertoires in COVID-19. The protocol was immunoSEQ multiplex PCR, while the TCRdb copy is restricted to in-frame clones and leaves out a portion. The top ten hold approximately 6.4% of the sample, which has 50,000 to 65,000 clones, over 60% seen once. The sequencing sample was made of peripheral blood. These receptors came from a woman in her fifties or sixties with active or convalescent COVID-19. Both conserved end residues are part of each CDR3. A D gene is named only where the DNA matches it firmly. Clone size, where shown, is once, few, many, or a class for clones that have expanded.

clone_size	d_call	j_call	v_call	cdr3_aa	cdr3_nt
.	TRBD2	TRBJ2-1	TRBV29-1	CSVRGLAGKLRNEQFF	TGCAGCGTCCGGGGACTAGCGGGGAAACTACGCAATGAGCAGTTCTTC
.	.	TRBJ2-1	TRBV15	CATSRALRTDSYNEQFF	TGTGCCACCAGCAGAGCCCTGCGGACAGACTCCTACAATGAGCAGTTCTTC
few	.	TRBJ2-4	TRBV7-2	CASSLQGDIQYF	TGTGCCAGCAGCTTACAGGGTGACATTCAGTACTTC
.	.	TRBJ2-7	TRBV30	CAWSEGGSYEQYF	TGTGCCTGGAGTGAGGGGGGGTCCTACGAGCAGTACTTC
.	.	TRBJ1-6	TRBV6-6	CAEGRAGNSPLHF	TGTGCCGAGGGGAGGGCGGGCAATTCACCCCTCCACTTT
.	TRBD2	TRBJ2-1	TRBV5-6	CASRLDSLAGGRGEQFF	TGTGCCAGCAGATTGGACAGTCTAGCGGGAGGGAGGGGTGAGCAGTTCTTC
few	.	TRBJ2-2	TRBV5-1	CASRWVSGTGELFF	TGCGCCAGCAGATGGGTATCGGGCACCGGGGAGCTGTTTTTT
few	.	TRBJ2-1	TRBV21-1	CASSKWRGGNNEQFF	TGTGCCAGCAGCAAATGGCGCGGAGGAAACAATGAGCAGTTCTTC
many	.	TRBJ1-1	TRBV5-6	CASSFWASQFLNTEAFF	TGTGCCAGCAGCTTCTGGGCTAGCCAGTTTTTGAACACTGAAGCTTTCTTT
.	TRBD1	TRBJ1-5	TRBV7-8	CASSLRQGAVYSNQPQHF	TGTGCCAGCAGCTTAAGGCAGGGGGCCGTTTATAGCAATCAGCCCCAGCATTTT
.	TRBD2	TRBJ2-3	TRBV27	CASQSGRWVDTQYF	TGTGCCAGCCAGAGCGGGAGGTGGGTTGATACGCAGTATTTT
.	.	TRBJ1-2	TRBV9	CASSVGGVVNYGYTF	TGTGCCAGCAGCGTAGGCGGGGTAGTAAACTATGGCTACACCTTC
.	.	TRBJ1-1	TRBV5-1	CASSLTGRTAPGEAFF	TGCGCCAGCAGCTTAACAGGCCGGACAGCCCCCGGCGAGGCTTTCTTT
.	.	TRBJ1-2	TRBV6-5	CASSPDTYGYTF	TGTGCCAGCAGTCCCGACACATATGGCTACACCTTC
.	TRBD1	TRBJ1-2	TRBV6-5	CASSYSDRGWGYTF	TGTGCCAGCAGTTACTCGGACAGGGGGTGGGGCTACACCTTC
.	.	TRBJ2-3	TRBV27	CASSLSTASTDTQYF	TGTGCCAGCAGTTTATCGACAGCTAGCACAGATACGCAGTATTTT
.	TRBD1	TRBJ2-7	TRBV11-2	CASSSISGQYSYEQYF	TGTGCCAGCAGCTCCATATCGGGACAGTACTCCTACGAGCAGTACTTC
.	.	TRBJ1-4	TRBV27	CASSLGSPNEKLFF	TGTGCCAGCAGTTTGGGCAGCCCTAATGAAAAACTGTTTTTT
.	.	TRBJ1-1	TRBV25-1	CASSSVNTEAFF	TGTGCCAGCAGTTCTGTGAACACTGAAGCTTTCTTT
.	TRBD2	TRBJ2-5	TRBV4-2	CASRPLAGGRVDQETQYF	TGTGCCAGCAGACCCTTAGCGGGAGGGCGCGTGGACCAAGAGACCCAGTACTTC
.	TRBD1	TRBJ1-1	TRBV7-2	CASSPRQGAGEAFF	TGTGCCAGCAGCCCTCGACAGGGGGCGGGTGAAGCTTTCTTT
.	.	TRBJ1-2	TRBV11-2	CASSLEGPQDLYGYTF	TGTGCCAGCAGCTTGGAGGGCCCTCAGGACTTATATGGCTACACCTTC
.	TRBD1	TRBJ1-2	TRBV5-5	CASTGQGFVGYTF	TGTGCCAGCACCGGACAGGGTTTTGTCGGCTACACCTTC
.	TRBD1	TRBJ1-2	TRBV7-9	CASSLALLGQGNYGYTF	TGTGCCAGCAGCTTAGCGCTACTAGGACAGGGTAACTATGGCTACACCTTC
.	.	TRBJ1-1	TRBV7-8	CASSLKGNGEAFF	TGTGCCAGCAGCTTAAAGGGGAACGGGGAAGCTTTCTTT
.	.	TRBJ1-2	TRBV9	CASSEPQGLLNYGYTF	TGTGCCAGCAGCGAGCCCCAGGGGCTCTTAAACTATGGCTACACCTTC
.	.	TRBJ2-2	TRBV6-2/TRBV6-3	CASSYLIGGANTGELFF	TGTGCCAGCAGTTACCTCATCGGCGGAGCGAACACCGGGGAGCTGTTTTTT
.	TRBD2	TRBJ2-1	TRBV5-4	CASSRKPGLGGFNEQFF	TGTGCCAGCAGCCGGAAACCGGGACTAGGGGGATTCAATGAGCAGTTCTTC
.	TRBD1	TRBJ1-2	TRBV5-1	CASSLETGDGYTF	TGCGCCAGCAGCTTGGAGACAGGGGACGGCTACACCTTC
.	.	TRBJ1-2	TRBV5-1	CASSLGTADGSYGYTF	TGCGCCAGCAGCTTGGGGACAGCGGACGGGTCCTATGGCTACACCTTC
.	TRBD1	TRBJ2-5	TRBV27	CASSDRDARQGETQYF	TGTGCCAGCAGCGACAGGGACGCCCGACAAGGAGAGACCCAGTACTTC
.	.	TRBJ2-7	TRBV19	CASRRGPGSYEQYF	TGTGCCAGTCGGCGGGGCCCCGGCTCCTACGAGCAGTACTTC
.	TRBD1	TRBJ1-2	TRBV25-1	CASSLGTGDGYTF	TGTGCCAGCAGTCTTGGGACAGGGGATGGCTACACCTTC
once	TRBD2	TRBJ2-3	TRBV25-1	CASSDAGASDTQYF	TGTGCCAGCAGTGATGCGGGAGCGTCTGATACGCAGTATTTT
.	.	TRBJ2-4	TRBV7-9	CASSLAGADIQYF	TGTGCCAGCAGCTTAGCGGGAGCTGACATTCAGTACTTC